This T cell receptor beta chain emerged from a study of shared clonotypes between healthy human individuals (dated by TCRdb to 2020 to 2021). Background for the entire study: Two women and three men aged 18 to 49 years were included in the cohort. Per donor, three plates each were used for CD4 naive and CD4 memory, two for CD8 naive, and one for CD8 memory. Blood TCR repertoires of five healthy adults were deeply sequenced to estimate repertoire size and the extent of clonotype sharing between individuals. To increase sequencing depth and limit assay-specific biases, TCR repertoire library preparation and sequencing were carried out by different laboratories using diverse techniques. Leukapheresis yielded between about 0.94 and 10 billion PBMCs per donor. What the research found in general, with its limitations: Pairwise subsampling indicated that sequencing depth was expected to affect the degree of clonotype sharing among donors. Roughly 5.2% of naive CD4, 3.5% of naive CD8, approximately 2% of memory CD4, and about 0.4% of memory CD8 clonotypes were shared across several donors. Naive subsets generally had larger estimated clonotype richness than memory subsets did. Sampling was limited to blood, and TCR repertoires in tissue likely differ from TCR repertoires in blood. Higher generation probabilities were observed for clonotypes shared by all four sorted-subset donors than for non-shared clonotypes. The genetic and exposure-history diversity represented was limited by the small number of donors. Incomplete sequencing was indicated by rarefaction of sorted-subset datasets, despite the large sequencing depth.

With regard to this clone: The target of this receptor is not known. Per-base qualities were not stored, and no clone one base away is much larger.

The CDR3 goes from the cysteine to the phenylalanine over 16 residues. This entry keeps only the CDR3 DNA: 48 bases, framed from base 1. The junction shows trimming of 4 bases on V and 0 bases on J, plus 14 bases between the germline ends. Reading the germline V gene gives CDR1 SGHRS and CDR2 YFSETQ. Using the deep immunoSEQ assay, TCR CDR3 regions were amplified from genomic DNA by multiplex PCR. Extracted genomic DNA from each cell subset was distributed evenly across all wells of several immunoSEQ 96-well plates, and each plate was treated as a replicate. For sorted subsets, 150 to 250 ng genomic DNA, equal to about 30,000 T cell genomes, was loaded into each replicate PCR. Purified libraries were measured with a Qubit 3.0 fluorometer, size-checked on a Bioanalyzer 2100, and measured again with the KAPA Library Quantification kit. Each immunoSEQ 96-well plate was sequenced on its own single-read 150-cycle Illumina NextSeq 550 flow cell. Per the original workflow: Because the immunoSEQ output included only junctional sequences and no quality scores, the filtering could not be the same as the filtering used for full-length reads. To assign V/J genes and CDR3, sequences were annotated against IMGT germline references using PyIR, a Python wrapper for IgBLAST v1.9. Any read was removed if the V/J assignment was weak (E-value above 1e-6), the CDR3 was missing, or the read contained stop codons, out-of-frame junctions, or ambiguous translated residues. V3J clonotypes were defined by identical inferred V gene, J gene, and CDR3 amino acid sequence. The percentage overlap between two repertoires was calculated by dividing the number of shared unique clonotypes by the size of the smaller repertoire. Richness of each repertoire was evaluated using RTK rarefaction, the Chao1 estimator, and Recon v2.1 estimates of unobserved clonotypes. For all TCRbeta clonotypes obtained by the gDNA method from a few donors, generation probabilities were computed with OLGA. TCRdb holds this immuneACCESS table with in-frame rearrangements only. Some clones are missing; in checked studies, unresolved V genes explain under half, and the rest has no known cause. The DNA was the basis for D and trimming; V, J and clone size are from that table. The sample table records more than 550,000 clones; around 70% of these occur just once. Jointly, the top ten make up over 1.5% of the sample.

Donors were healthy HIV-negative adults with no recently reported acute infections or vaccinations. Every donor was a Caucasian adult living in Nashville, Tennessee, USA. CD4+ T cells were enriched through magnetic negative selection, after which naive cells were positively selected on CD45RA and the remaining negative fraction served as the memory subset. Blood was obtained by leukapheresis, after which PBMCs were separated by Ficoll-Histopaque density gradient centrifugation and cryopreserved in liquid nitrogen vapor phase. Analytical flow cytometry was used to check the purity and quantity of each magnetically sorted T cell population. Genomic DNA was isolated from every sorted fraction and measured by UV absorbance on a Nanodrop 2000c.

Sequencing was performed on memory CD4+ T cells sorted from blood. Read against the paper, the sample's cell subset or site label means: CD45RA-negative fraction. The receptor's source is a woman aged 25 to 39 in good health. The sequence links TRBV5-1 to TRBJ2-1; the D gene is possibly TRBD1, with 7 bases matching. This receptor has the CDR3 CASSPEGASSYNEQFF. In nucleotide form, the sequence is TGCGCCAGCAGCCCGGAGGGGGCGAGCTCCTACAATGAGCAGTTCTTC.